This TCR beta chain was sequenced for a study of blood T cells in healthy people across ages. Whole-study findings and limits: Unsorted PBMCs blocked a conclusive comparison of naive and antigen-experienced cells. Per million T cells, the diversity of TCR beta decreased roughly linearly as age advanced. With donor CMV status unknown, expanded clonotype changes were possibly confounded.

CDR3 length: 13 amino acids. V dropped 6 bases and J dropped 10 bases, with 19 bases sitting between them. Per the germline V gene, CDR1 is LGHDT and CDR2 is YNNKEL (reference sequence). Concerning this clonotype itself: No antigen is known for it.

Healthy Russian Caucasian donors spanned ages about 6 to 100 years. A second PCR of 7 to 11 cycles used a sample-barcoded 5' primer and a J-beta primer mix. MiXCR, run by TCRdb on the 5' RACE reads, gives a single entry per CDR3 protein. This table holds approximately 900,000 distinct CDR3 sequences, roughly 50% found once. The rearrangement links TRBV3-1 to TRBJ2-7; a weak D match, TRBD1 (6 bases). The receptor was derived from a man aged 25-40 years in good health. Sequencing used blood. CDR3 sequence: CASRQGIGEAQYF. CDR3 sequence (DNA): TGTGCCAGCAGGCAGGGGATCGGAGAGGCCCAGTACTTC.